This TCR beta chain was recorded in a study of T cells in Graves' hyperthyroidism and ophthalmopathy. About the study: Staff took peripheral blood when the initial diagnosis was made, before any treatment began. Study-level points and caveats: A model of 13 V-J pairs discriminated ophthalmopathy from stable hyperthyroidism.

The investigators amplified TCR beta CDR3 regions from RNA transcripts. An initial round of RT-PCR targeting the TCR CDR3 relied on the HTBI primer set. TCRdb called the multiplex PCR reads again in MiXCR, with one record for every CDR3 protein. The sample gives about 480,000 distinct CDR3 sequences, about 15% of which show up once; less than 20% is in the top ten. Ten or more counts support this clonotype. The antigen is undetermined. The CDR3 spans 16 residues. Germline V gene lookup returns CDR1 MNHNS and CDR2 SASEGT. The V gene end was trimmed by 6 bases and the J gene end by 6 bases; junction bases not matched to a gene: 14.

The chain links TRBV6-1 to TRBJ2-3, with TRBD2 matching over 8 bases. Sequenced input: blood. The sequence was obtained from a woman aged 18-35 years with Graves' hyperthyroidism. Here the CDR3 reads CASSPLSTSGGDTQYF. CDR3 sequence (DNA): TGTGCCAGCAGCCCACTTAGCACTAGCGGTGGGGATACGCAGTATTTT.